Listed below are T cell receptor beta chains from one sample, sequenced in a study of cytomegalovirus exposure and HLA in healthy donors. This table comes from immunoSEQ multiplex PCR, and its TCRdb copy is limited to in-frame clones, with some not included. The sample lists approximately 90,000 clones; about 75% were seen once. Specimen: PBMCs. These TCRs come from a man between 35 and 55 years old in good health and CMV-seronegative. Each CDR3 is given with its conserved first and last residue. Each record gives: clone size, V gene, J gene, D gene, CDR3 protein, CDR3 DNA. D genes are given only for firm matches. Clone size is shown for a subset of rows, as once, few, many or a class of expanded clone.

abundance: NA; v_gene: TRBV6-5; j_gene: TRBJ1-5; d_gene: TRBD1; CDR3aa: CASSPGTGAGPQHF; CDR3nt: TGTGCCAGCAGCCCTGGGACAGGCGCGGGTCCCCAGCATTTT
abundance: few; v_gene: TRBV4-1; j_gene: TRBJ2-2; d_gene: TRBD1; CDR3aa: CASSQADREAGELFF; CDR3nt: TGCGCCAGCAGCCAGGCGGACAGGGAGGCCGGGGAGCTGTTTTTT
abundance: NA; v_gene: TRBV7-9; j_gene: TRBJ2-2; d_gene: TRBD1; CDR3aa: CASSSRDRGNTGELFF; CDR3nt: TGTGCCAGCAGCTCCCGGGACAGGGGGAACACCGGGGAGCTGTTTTTT
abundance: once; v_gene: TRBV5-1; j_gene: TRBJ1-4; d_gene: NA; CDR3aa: CASSPNMGASGGEKLFF; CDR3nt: TGCGCCAGCAGCCCTAATATGGGGGCCTCGGGAGGGGAAAAACTGTTTTTT
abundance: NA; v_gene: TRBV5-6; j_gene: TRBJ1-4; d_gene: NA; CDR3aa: CASSFVGRENEKLFF; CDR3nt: TGTGCCAGCAGCTTTGTGGGCAGGGAAAATGAAAAACTGTTTTTT
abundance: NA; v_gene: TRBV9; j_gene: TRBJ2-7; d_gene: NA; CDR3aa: CASSEGDYSYEQYF; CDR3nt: TGTGCCAGCAGCGAAGGGGATTACTCCTACGAGCAGTACTTC
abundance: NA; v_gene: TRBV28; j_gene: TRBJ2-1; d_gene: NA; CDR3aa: CASSPGHEQFF; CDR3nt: TGTGCCAGCAGTCCAGGACACGAGCAGTTCTTC
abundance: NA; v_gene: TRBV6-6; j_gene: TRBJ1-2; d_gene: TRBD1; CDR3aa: CASSLDRVSYGYTF; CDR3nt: TGTGCCAGCAGTTTGGACAGGGTGAGCTATGGCTACACCTTC
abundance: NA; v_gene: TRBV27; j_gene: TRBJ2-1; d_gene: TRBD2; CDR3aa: CASRQAGGGYNEQFF; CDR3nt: TGTGCCAGCAGACAAGCGGGAGGGGGGTACAATGAGCAGTTCTTC
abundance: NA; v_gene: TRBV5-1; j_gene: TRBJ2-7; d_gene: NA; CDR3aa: CASSIWGDSTYEQYF; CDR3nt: TGCGCCAGCTCTATTTGGGGGGACAGCACCTACGAGCAGTACTTC
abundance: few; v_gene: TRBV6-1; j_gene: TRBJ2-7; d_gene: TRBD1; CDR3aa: CASRDRAPYYEQYF; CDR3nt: TGTGCCAGCAGGGACAGGGCGCCATACTACGAGCAGTACTTC
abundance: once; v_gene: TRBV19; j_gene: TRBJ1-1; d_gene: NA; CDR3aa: CASSFRSGAFF; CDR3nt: TGTGCCAGTAGTTTCCGGTCGGGGGCTTTCTTT
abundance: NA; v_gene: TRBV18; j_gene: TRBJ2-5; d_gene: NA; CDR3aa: CASSPQGPGESETQYF; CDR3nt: TGTGCCAGCTCACCACAGGGACCGGGGGAATCGGAGACCCAGTACTTC
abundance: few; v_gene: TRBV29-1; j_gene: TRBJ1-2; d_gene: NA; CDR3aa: CSVDGHLLGYGYTF; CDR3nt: TGCAGCGTTGATGGTCACCTACTTGGCTATGGCTACACCTTC
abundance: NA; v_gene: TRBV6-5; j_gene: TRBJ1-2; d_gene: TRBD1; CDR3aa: CASSYSGRGPGYTF; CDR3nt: TGTGCCAGCAGTTATTCCGGTAGGGGGCCTGGCTACACCTTC
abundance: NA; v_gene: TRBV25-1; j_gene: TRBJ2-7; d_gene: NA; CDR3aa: CASSGLGYEQYF; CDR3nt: TGTGCCAGCAGTGGGCTCGGGTACGAGCAGTACTTC
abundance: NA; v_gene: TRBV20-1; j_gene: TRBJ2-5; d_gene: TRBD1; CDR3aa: CSGDRAETQYF; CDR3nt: TGCAGTGGGGACAGGGCCGAGACCCAGTACTTC
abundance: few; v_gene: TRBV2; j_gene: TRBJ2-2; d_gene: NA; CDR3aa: CASTVRDTGELFF; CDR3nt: TGTGCCAGCACCGTACGGGACACCGGGGAGCTGTTTTTT
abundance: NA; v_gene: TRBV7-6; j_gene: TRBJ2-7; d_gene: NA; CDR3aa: CASSLGGLTGSYEQYF; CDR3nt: TGTGCCAGCAGCTTAGGGGGTTTGACAGGATCCTACGAGCAGTACTTC
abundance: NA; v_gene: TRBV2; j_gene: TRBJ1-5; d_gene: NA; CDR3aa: CASSNMNSDQPQHF; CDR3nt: TGTGCCAGCAGTAACATGAATTCTGATCAGCCCCAGCATTTT
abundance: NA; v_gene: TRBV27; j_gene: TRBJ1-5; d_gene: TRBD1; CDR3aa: CASSKDRGRKQPQHF; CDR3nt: TGTGCCAGCAGTAAGGACAGGGGGAGAAAACAGCCCCAGCATTTT
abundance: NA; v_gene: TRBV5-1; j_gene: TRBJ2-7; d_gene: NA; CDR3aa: CASSWGPSYEQYF; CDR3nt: TGCGCCAGCAGCTGGGGCCCCTCCTACGAGCAGTACTTC
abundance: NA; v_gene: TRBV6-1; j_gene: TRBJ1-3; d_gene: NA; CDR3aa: CASRAGFSGNTIYF; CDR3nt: TGTGCCAGCAGGGCAGGCTTCTCTGGAAACACCATATATTTT
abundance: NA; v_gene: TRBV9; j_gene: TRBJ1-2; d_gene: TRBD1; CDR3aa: CASSRTGENYGCTF; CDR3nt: TGTGCCAGCAGTAGGACAGGGGAAAACTATGGCTGCACCTTC
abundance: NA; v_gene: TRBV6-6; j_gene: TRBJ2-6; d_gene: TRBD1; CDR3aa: CASSYSGQGFHVLTF; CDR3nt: TGTGCCAGCAGTTACTCGGGACAGGGGTTCCACGTCCTGACTTTC
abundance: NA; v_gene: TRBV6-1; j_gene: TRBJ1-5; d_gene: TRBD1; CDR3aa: CASNQDRGGNQPQHF; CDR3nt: TGTGCCAGCAACCAAGACAGGGGCGGCAATCAGCCCCAGCATTTT
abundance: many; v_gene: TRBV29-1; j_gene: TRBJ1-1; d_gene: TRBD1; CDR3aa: CSVEVTGGYTEAFF; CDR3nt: TGCAGCGTTGAGGTCACAGGGGGTTACACTGAAGCTTTCTTT